Each of the 4 T cell receptor beta chains below was sequenced from the same sample in a study of shared clonotypes between healthy human individuals. This table comes from immunoSEQ multiplex PCR, and its TCRdb copy is limited to in-frame clones, with some not included. The sample shows 2 million to 3 million clones, approximately 93% of them seen only once. The sequenced sample consisted of naive CD4+ T cells from PBMCs. Indicated subset: CD45RA+ positively selected. The receptors shown here come from a man younger than 35 in good health. Some clones in this sample may be carry-over from other donors' samples.

Note on this clone: One junction end disagrees with the germline gene, perhaps due to a read error. The V and J genes are TRBV20-1 and TRBJ2-3, with 9 nucleotides matching TRBD2. CDR1 and CDR2 (germline): DFQATT, SNEGSKA (reference sequence). This CDR3 is built from 10 residues. CDR3 sequence reads: CSASSGKGFF. The CDR3 nucleotides read TGCAGTGCTTCTAGCGGGAAGGGTTTTTTT.

The chain has TRBV18 and TRBJ1-5; D may be TRBD1 (5 bases). The CDR3 is 14 amino acids. V was shortened by 6 bases and J by 5 bases, with 14 bases between the two germline ends. Per germline, CDR1 KGHSH and CDR2 LQKENI. The CDR3 region is CASSLIGGDQPQHF. Written as DNA, the CDR3 is TGTGCCAGCTCCTTAATAGGAGGGGATCAGCCCCAGCATTTT.

The V call is TRBV6-5, the J call TRBJ2-7; TRBD1 aligns across 8 bases. The CDR3 spans 15 residues. Unmatched junction bases numbered 10, after V lost 6 bases and J lost 3 bases. Germline CDR1 is MNHEY and CDR2 is SVGAGI. The CDR3 protein is CASRTKQGGFYEQYF. The CDR3 coding sequence is TGTGCCAGCAGGACAAAACAGGGGGGTTTCTACGAGCAGTACTTC.

This clone showed up just a few times. This sample includes further DNA sequences coding for the same CDR3. The V and J genes are TRBV7-9 and TRBJ2-7; D gene ambiguous. CDR3 length: 14 amino acids. Deletions cut 0 bases from V and 0 bases from J, with 6 bases between. Germline assignment: CDR1 SEHNR and CDR2 FQNEAQ (reference sequence). This chain's CDR3 is CASSLARSSYEQYF. The CDR3 bases are TGTGCCAGCAGCTTAGCCAGGAGCTCCTACGAGCAGTACTTC.